These 7 T cell receptor beta chains share one sample of origin, sequenced in a study of Graves' ophthalmopathy and Graves' hyperthyroidism. TCR beta CDR3 amplification used RNA transcripts. RT-PCR was first run with HTBI primers, then multiplex PCR in a second round. TCRdb called the multiplex PCR reads again in MiXCR, with one record for every CDR3 protein. The sample includes 300,000 to 400,000 distinct CDR3 sequences, around a sixth of them seen just once. The source material was peripheral blood. These TCRs come from an adult man with Graves' ophthalmopathy.

This clonotype was seen many times. For the CDR3, the DNA is TGTGCCAGCAGCCCGGCAGCCAAAAACATTCAGTACTTC. Protein sequence: CASSPAAKNIQYF. The chain has TRBV11-2 and TRBJ2-4, with D unclear. The germline V gene encodes CDR1 SGHAT and CDR2 FQNNGV. Trimming pared 5 bases from V and 0 bases from J, leaving 5 bases between. The CDR3 covers 13 residues.

CDR3: CASSSASTGSGNTIYF. In nucleotides, the CDR3 is TGTGCCAGCAGTTCTGCCTCGACAGGCTCTGGAAACACCATATATTTT. This chain uses TRBV12-3 or TRBV12-4 with TRBJ1-3, with D maybe TRBD1 (6 bases). The CDR3 sequence is 16 residues long. The ends were cut back, 4 bases at V and 0 bases at J, with 13 bases in the middle.

This clonotype came up many times. The V and J genes are TRBV6-1 and TRBJ2-6, with TRBD2 as a possible D gene (5 bases). The CDR3 contains 14 residues. V lost 4 bases and J 4 bases, leaving 8 bases between the germline ends. Per the germline V gene, CDR1 is MNHNS and CDR2 is SASEGT. The CDR3, as DNA: TGTGCCAGCAGTGCGAGGGCGGGGGCCAACGTCCTGACTTTC. It is translated as CASSARAGANVLTF.

In its sample, this clonotype was seen many times. The chain employs TRBV6-2 or TRBV6-3 and TRBJ1-2, with D possibly TRBD1 on 5 matching bases. The CDR3 is 15 residues long. The germline gives CDR1 MNHEY, CDR2 SVGEGT. V lost 5 bases and J 4 bases, leaving 17 bases between the germline ends. The CDR3, as DNA: TGTGCCAGCAGTAGCCGCAGGGTCTTGGGCTATGGCTACACCTTC. Its protein product is CASSSRRVLGYGYTF.

This clonotype was found many times. The chain joins TRBV5-1 to TRBJ2-7; 9 positions match TRBD1. V dropped 4 bases and J dropped 3; count of bases not matched to a gene: 8. CDR1 is SGHRS and CDR2 is YFSETQ in the germline V gene. The CDR3 is 15 residues long. CDR3 in DNA: TGCGCCAGCAGCAACTCCGGGACAGGGCACTACGAGCAGTACTTC. Its protein product is CASSNSGTGHYEQYF.

This clonotype was seen ten or more times. J is TRBJ1-1 and V is TRBV3-1, with D uncertain. The germline gives CDR1 LGHDT, CDR2 YNNKEL (reference sequence). The CDR3 sequence is 13 residues long. Trimming removed 4 bases from V and 1 base from J, with 7 bases in between. The CDR3 loop is CASSPVGNTEAFF. Here the CDR3 DNA reads TGTGCCAGCAGCCCCGTTGGGAACACTGAAGCTTTCTTT. Filled out from reference TRBV3-1 and TRBJ1-1, the complete variable domain reads DTAVSQTPKYLVTQMGNDKSIKCEQNLGHDTMYWYKQDSKKFLKIMFSYNNKELIINETVPNRFSPKSPDKAHLNLHINSLELGDSAVYFCASSPVGNTEAFFGQGTRLTVV.

The rearrangement joins TRBV12-3 or TRBV12-4 to TRBJ2-7; no definite D call. V lost 7 bases to trimming and J lost 2 bases, with 15 bases between them. The CDR3 is 14 residues long. The CDR3 sequence: CASKPGRLAYEQYF. CDR3 DNA: TGTGCCAGCAAACCTGGAAGGCTAGCCTACGAGCAGTACTTC.